The rows below give T cell receptor beta chains drawn from one sample of a study of T cells in Graves' hyperthyroidism and ophthalmopathy. Each CDR3 protein gets one entry after TCRdb re-called the multiplex PCR reads with MiXCR. The sample shows roughly 400,000 distinct CDR3 sequences, more than 15% of them seen only once. The specimen was blood. The source of these receptors is a woman in her late teens or twenties with Graves' hyperthyroidism that later progressed to Graves' ophthalmopathy. CDR3s leave out the opening cysteine and the closing phenylalanine or tryptophan.

TRBJ1-1,TRBV12-3/TRBV12-4,ASRNQGASSSEAF
TRBJ2-3,TRBV20-1,SARGGAGAGDTQY
TRBJ2-1,TRBV20-1,SASSLSGSSYNEQF
TRBJ2-5,TRBV14,ASSQGTTTY
TRBJ2-7,TRBV18,ASSPPRDGSYEQY
TRBJ2-2,TRBV11-2,ASSSRDNPTGELF
TRBJ2-3,TRBV5-5,ASSFPAASPPSTDTQY
TRBJ2-7,TRBV19,ASAPGQGAYEQY
TRBJ2-1,TRBV20-1,SARGQERLAGYNEQF
TRBJ2-1,TRBV20-1,SAPTSGGYNEQF
TRBJ2-6,TRBV20-1,SARGSGANVLT
TRBJ2-7,TRBV28,ASSLGRSPYEQY
TRBJ1-2,TRBV28,ASSLLLLQGPRTNYGYT
TRBJ2-3,TRBV19,ASTHHWGQEQFSTDTQY
TRBJ2-7,TRBV30,AWTTGFEQY
TRBJ2-7,TRBV5-1,ASSLTGQPYEQY
TRBJ1-5,TRBV12-3/TRBV12-4,ASSFADSRQPQH
TRBJ1-2,TRBV2,ASSDINYGYT
TRBJ1-1,TRBV5-1,ASSLGFLGLGAGNEAF
TRBJ2-3,TRBV6-2/TRBV6-3,ASSYRRGGNTDTQY
TRBJ2-5,TRBV19,ASSIIGQETQY
TRBJ2-1,TRBV10-1,ASSGGTRESEQF
TRBJ2-1,TRBV29-1,SGTEDYNEQF
TRBJ2-3,TRBV7-9,ASSYGRSDTQY
TRBJ2-1,TRBV7-9,ASSPLENEQF
TRBJ2-3,TRBV7-3,ASSALAGGGGLTDTQY
TRBJ2-5,TRBV7-2,ASSATSARQETQY
TRBJ1-2,TRBV7-2,ASSRLGQSSLGYT
TRBJ2-7,TRBV9,ASSVGDGQSSYEQY
TRBJ2-1,TRBV6-1,ASSPLGGGDEQF
TRBJ2-7,TRBV20-1,SARGQVASSYEQY
TRBJ1-5,TRBV5-8,ASRPRQGSNQPQH
TRBJ2-5,TRBV7-7,ASSFEQQGAQY
TRBJ2-1,TRBV4-3,ASSQGTGYTEQF
TRBJ2-1,TRBV7-3,ASSLRGTSVYNEQF
TRBJ2-5,TRBV27,ASSPGGVAGYQETQY
TRBJ1-4,TRBV2,ASSSMFATNEKLF
TRBJ2-7,TRBV20-1,SARCQGYEQY
TRBJ2-2,TRBV28,ASSLSPGELF
TRBJ1-5,TRBV18,ASSPFAGRLKPQH
TRBJ1-1,TRBV6-5,ASSYRPGNTEAF
TRBJ2-3,TRBV20-1,SSGSRERSDTQY
TRBJ2-7,TRBV30,AWSWGLAGYEQY
TRBJ1-1,TRBV16,ASSQYRTEEAF
TRBJ1-2,TRBV10-3,AINPGQGDYGYT
TRBJ2-1,TRBV4-1,ASSHPGLAVTTLPISYNEQF
TRBJ2-5,TRBV27,ASSLWPAPYQETQY
TRBJ1-1,TRBV2,ASSEHHRQRQNTEAF
TRBJ2-5,TRBV11-2,ASSLAPGTGILQETQY
TRBJ1-5,TRBV7-2,ASSLKGTGGFQPQH